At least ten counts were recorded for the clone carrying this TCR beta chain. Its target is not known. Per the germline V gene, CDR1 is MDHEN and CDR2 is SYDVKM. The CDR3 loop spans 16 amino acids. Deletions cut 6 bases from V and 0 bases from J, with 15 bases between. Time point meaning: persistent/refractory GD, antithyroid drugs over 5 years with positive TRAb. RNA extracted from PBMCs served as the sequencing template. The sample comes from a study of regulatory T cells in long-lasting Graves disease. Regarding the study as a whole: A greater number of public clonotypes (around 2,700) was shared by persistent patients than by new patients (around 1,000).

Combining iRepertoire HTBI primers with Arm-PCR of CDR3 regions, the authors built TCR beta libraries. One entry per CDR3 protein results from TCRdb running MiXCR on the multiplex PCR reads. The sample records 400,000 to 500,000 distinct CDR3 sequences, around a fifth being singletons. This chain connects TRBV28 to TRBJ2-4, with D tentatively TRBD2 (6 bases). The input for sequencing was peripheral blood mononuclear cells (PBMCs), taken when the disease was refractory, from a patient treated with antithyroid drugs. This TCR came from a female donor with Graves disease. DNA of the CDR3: TGTGCCAGCAGCTTAGGGGTGGGACTAGCCAAAAACATTCAGTACTTC. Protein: CASSLGVGLAKNIQYF.